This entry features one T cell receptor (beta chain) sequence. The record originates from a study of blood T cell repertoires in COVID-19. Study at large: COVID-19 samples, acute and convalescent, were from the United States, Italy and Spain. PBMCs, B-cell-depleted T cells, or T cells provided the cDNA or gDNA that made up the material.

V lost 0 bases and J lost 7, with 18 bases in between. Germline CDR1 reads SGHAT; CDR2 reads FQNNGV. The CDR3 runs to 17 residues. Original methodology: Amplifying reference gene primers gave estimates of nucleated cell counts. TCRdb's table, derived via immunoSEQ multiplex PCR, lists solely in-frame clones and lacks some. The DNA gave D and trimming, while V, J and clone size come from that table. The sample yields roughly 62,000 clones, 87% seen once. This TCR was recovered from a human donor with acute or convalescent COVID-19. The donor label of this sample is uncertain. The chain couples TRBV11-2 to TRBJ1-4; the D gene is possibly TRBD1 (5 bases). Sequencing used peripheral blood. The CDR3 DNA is TGTGCCAGCAGCTTAGATCCAGCCCCCCAGGGAGGTGAAAAACTGTTTTTT. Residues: CASSLDPAPQGGEKLFF.